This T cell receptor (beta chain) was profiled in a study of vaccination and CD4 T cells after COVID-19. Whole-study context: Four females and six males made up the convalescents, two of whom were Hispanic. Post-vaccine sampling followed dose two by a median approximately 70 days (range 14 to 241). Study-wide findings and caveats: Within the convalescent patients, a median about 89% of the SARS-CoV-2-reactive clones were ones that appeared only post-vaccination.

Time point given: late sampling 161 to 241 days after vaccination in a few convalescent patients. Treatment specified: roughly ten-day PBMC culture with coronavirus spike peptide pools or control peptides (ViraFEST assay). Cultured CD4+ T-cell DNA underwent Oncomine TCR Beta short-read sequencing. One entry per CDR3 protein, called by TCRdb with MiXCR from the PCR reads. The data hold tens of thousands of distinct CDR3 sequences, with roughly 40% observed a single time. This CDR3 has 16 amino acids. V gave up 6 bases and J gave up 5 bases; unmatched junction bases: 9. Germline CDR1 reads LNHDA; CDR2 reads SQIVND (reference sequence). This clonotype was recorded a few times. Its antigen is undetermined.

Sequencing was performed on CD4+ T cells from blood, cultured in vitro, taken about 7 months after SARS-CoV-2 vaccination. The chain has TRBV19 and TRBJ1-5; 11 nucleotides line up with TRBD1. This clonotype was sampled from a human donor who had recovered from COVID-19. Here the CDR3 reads CASRLSGTGGHQPQHF. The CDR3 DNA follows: TGTGCCAGTAGGCTTTCCGGGACAGGGGGACATCAGCCCCAGCATTTT.